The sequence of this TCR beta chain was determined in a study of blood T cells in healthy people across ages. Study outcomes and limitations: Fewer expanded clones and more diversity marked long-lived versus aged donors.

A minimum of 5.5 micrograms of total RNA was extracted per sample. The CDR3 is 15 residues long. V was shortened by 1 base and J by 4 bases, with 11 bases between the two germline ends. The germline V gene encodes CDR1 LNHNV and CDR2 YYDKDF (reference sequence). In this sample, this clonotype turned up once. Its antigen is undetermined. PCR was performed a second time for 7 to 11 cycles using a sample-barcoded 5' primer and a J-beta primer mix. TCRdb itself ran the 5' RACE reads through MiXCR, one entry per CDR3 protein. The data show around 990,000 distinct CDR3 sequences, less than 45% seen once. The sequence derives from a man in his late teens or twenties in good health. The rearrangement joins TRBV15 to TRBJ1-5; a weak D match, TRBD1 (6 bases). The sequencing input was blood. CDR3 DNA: TGTGCCACCAGCAGAGCAGGGGAAGGGAATCAGCCCCAGCATTTT. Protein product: CATSRAGEGNQPQHF.